These 23 T cell receptor beta chains share one sample of origin, sequenced in a study of T cell clonality in common variable immunodeficiency. The assay was immunoSEQ multiplex PCR, and TCRdb's table has in-frame clones only and misses some. Singletons are absent from the sample, which has under 50,000 clones. The sample taken for sequencing was peripheral blood mononuclear cells. These TCRs come from a person aged 18 to 70 in good health.

This clone came up many times. Read data end 3 residues before the CDR3 end; the end is taken from the germline J gene. The rearrangement uses TRBV2 and TRBJ1-2; TRBD1 agrees at 9 bases. The CDR3 covers 13 residues. The trim removed 7 bases at V and 2 bases at J, leaving 2 bases unmatched. The germline V gene encodes CDR1 SNHLY and CDR2 FYNNEI. Partial CDR3 DNA: TGTGCCAGCACCGGGACAGGGAACTATGGC. Its translation is CASTGTGNYG. The entire CDR3 protein is CASTGTGNYGYTF.

This clone was counted ten times or more. The CDR3 end is not reached by the read, which stops 3 residues before it; the germline J gene fills it in. The chain uses TRBV12-5 and TRBJ2-7, with TRBD1 matching 10 bases. The J segment lost 1 base and the V segment lost 1 base, leaving 10 bases of the junction unmatched. Germline V lookup: CDR1 LGHNT, CDR2 FRNRAP. CDR3 length equals 18 residues. CDR3 residues: CASGLGKAGTGESYEQYF. The sequenced CDR3 bases are TGTGCTAGTGGTTTGGGCAAGGCCGGGACAGGGGAGTCCTACGAG.

Ten or more counts support this clone. This CDR3 is CASSAGGRASGGELFF. The sequenced part of the CDR3 DNA is TGCGCCAGCAGTGCTGGCGGGAGGGCCTCTGGCGGGGAG. The chain carries TRBV10-2 and TRBJ2-2; 9 bases line up with TRBD2. The read ends 3 residues before the CDR3 terminus; that terminus is restored from the germline J gene. Germline-derived CDR1 and CDR2 are WSHSY and SAAADI. This CDR3 spans 16 amino acids. The junction had 10 bases not matched to a gene; V was cut back by 4 bases and J by 7 bases.

This clone has at least ten counts. Read coverage stops 3 residues before the CDR3 terminus; the germline J gene supplies the remainder. The chain links TRBV6-2 or TRBV6-3 to TRBJ2-1; D is ambiguous. CDR1 and CDR2 from the germline V gene are MNHEY and SVGEGT. This CDR3 is 12 amino acids long. V lost 7 bases and J 3 bases, leaving 7 bases between the germline ends. The covered CDR3 bases are TGTGCCAGCACCACAAGCTACAATGAG. Protein product: CASTTSYNE. The full CDR3 protein reads CASTTSYNEQFF.

This clone was seen many times. The sequence runs out 3 residues before the end of the CDR3; the remainder is reconstructed from the germline J gene. The chain couples TRBV20-1 to TRBJ1-5, with D perhaps TRBD1 (5 bases). V was clipped by 6 bases and J by 4 bases, with 16 bases between them. Germline V gene data show CDR1 as DFQATT and CDR2 as SNEGSKA (reference sequence). The CDR3 is 14 amino acids. CDR3 amino acids: CSATYGGMNQPQHF. The CDR3 bases that were read are TGCAGTGCAACATACGGGGGAATGAATCAGCCC.

This clone was counted at least ten times. CDR3 region: CASREDGGTWSEQYF. The sequenced CDR3 bases are TGCGCCAGCAGGGAAGACGGGGGGACTTGGAGCGAG. The chain carries TRBV5-1 and TRBJ2-7, with 7 bases that match TRBD2. The CDR3 goes on 3 residues after the read ends, and that part is filled in from the germline J gene. Germline values: CDR1 SGHRS, CDR2 YFSETQ. V trimming: 5 bases; J trimming: 6 bases; junction bases outside the gene matches: 14. The CDR3 has 15 residues.

This clone was picked up many times. Sequencing ends 3 residues short of the CDR3 end; the germline J gene provides the rest. This chain joins TRBV7-3 and TRBJ2-2, with 7 bases matching TRBD2. The CDR3 has 16 amino acids. V trimming: 2 bases; J trimming: 1 base; junction bases outside the gene matches: 4. Germline CDR1 and CDR2: SGHTA and FQGTGA. CDR3 bases read: TGTGCCAGCAGCTTATTCCGGGGGGTGAACACCGGGGAG. Its translation: CASSLFRGVNTGE. The entire CDR3 protein reads CASSLFRGVNTGELFF.

This clone was seen ten or more times. CDR3 DNA (partial): TGCAGTGGGGACAGGTACAATGAG. Its translation: CSGDRYNE. The entire CDR3 is CSGDRYNEQFF. The chain employs TRBV20-1 and TRBJ2-1; 8 positions match TRBD1. The DNA ends 3 residues before the CDR3 does, and the rest of the CDR3 is filled in from the germline J gene. Germline V lookup: CDR1 DFQATT, CDR2 SNEGSKA (reference sequence). V trimming: 7 bases; J trimming: 4 bases; junction bases outside the gene matches: 0. The CDR3 extends over 11 amino acids.

This clone was recorded at least ten times. The read falls 3 residues short of the CDR3 end, and the missing part is taken from the germline J gene. The V and J genes are TRBV20-1 and TRBJ1-1; D perhaps matches TRBD1 (6 bases). The germline V gene encodes CDR1 DFQATT and CDR2 SNEGSKA (reference sequence). V gave up 4 bases and J gave up 5 bases, with 20 bases separating them. This CDR3 spans 15 amino acids. Incomplete CDR3 DNA: TGCAGTGCTAAAAATACAGGGAAGGCCGGTACTGAA. Its translation: CSAKNTGKAGTE. Given in full, the CDR3 is CSAKNTGKAGTEAFF.

This clone was seen at least ten times. The read ends 3 residues early relative to the CDR3; the germline J gene fills the gap. The chain couples TRBV29-1 to TRBJ2-7, with 8 bases fitting TRBD2. Germline V gene sequence: CDR1 SQVTM, CDR2 ANQGSEA. This CDR3 region has 12 residues. The CDR3 DNA, read in part, is TGCAGTGGGGGGTCCGCGGGAGGCGAG. Its protein is CSGGSAGGE. The whole CDR3 sequence is CSGGSAGGEQYF.

This clone was counted at least ten times. The CDR3 end falls 3 residues outside the read, so it is completed with the germline J gene. The chain carries TRBV5-6 and TRBJ2-1; tentatively, D is TRBD1 (6 bases). CDR3 size: 13 residues. Per the germline V gene, CDR1 is SGHDT and CDR2 is YYEEEE. Trimming took off 5 bases at V and 5 bases at J, with 11 bases between the two ends. CDR3 region: CASSFTGNNEQFF. Incomplete CDR3 DNA: TGTGCCAGCAGTTTTACAGGGAACAATGAG.

There are many counts of this clone. The sequenced part of the CDR3 DNA is TGTGCCAGCAGTTATTCCGGGACAGTCTATAATTCACCC. Translating it yields CASSYSGTVYNSP. The full CDR3 is CASSYSGTVYNSPLHF. This chain links TRBV6-2 or TRBV6-3 with TRBJ1-6, with 7 bases lining up with TRBD1. The CDR3 end lies 3 residues beyond the end of the read and is filled in from the germline J gene. The germline gives CDR1 MNHEY, CDR2 SVGEGT. V lost 3 bases and J lost 3; bases outside the gene matches: 5. CDR3 length: 16 amino acids.

Ten or more counts support this clone. The CDR3 goes on 3 residues after the read ends, and that part is filled in from the germline J gene. The V call is TRBV19, the J call TRBJ1-2; 9 bases fit TRBD1. V was pared by 6 bases and J by 5 bases, with 1 base of the junction left unmatched. Germline CDR1 LNHDA, CDR2 SQIVND (reference sequence). The CDR3 has 12 amino acids. The covered CDR3 bases are TGTGCCAGTAGCGGACAGGGGTATGGC. Encoded protein: CASSGQGYG. In full, the CDR3 is CASSGQGYGYTF.

This clone was detected many times. CDR3 DNA (partial): TGTGCCAGCAGACCACTGGAGGGTGAA. Protein: CASRPLEGE. The entire CDR3 protein is CASRPLEGEAFF. The chain couples TRBV2 to TRBJ1-1, with D unclear. Read data end 3 residues before the CDR3 end; the end is taken from the germline J gene. Germline loops: CDR1 SNHLY, CDR2 FYNNEI. The CDR3 totals 12 residues. V lost 6 bases to trimming and J lost 7 bases, with 12 bases between them.

There are many counts of this clone. The read terminates 3 residues ahead of where the CDR3 ends, so the germline J gene completes it. The chain carries TRBV7-3 and TRBJ2-3; D ambiguous. CDR3 length: 14 amino acids. The germline V and J ends were trimmed by 3 bases and 1 base, with 8 bases remaining between them. Per the germline V gene, CDR1 is SGHTA and CDR2 is FQGTGA. The chain's CDR3 is CASSFNPGTDTQYF. The covered CDR3 bases are TGTGCCAGCAGCTTTAATCCGGGCACAGATACG.

This clone was observed many times. The DNA ends 3 residues before the CDR3 does, and the rest of the CDR3 is filled in from the germline J gene. The chain combines TRBV11-2 with TRBJ2-6, with D possibly TRBD2 on 5 matching bases. The CDR3 has 15 amino acids. Trimming pared 6 bases from V and 7 bases from J, leaving 16 bases between. Germline V gene sequence: CDR1 SGHAT, CDR2 FQNNGV. The sequenced part of the CDR3 DNA is TGTGCCAGCAGTCTCCCGGGGAGTAGCGCCAACGTC. Amino acids: CASSLPGSSANV. The whole CDR3 protein reads CASSLPGSSANVLTF.

This clone was seen many times. The read stops 3 residues short of the end of the CDR3; the missing end is completed from the germline J gene. This chain connects TRBV20-1 to TRBJ1-5; TRBD1 agrees at 9 bases. CDR3 length equals 12 residues. Germline V gene data show CDR1 as DFQATT and CDR2 as SNEGSKA (reference sequence). The sequenced CDR3 bases are TGCAGTGCTGCCCGGACAGGGGAACCC. Translated, it gives CSAARTGEP. The whole CDR3 region reads CSAARTGEPQHF.

The CDR3 bases that were read are TGTGCCAGCAGCCTCGGGACAGGGCTCTACGAC. Protein product: CASSLGTGLYD. The CDR3 as a whole reads CASSLGTGLYDYTF. J is TRBJ1-2 and V is TRBV7-9, with 9 bases matching TRBD1. The read finishes 3 residues shy of the CDR3 end, and the germline J gene is used to complete it. This CDR3 is 14 amino acids long. Per germline, CDR1 SEHNR and CDR2 FQNEAQ (reference sequence).

Ten or more counts support this clone. The read comes to an end 3 residues before the CDR3 does, leaving the germline J gene to fill in the end. V and J are TRBV30 and TRBJ2-7; a weak D match, TRBD1 (6 bases). This CDR3 has 12 residues. From germline, CDR1 is GTSNPN and CDR2 SVGIG (reference sequence). V dropped 8 bases and J dropped 3 bases, with 14 bases sitting between them. Incomplete CDR3 DNA: TGTGCCGCACAGGGTAAGCTCTACGAG. It translates to CAAQGKLYE. The whole CDR3 protein is CAAQGKLYEQYF.

There are many counts of this clone. The read is 3 residues too short to cover the CDR3 end, so that end is filled in from the germline J gene. This chain links TRBV19 with TRBJ1-1; D may be TRBD1 (6 bases). Germline values: CDR1 LNHDA, CDR2 SQIVND (reference sequence). The CDR3 is made up of 13 amino acids. Trimming pared 5 bases from V and 6 bases from J, leaving 13 bases between. This CDR3 reads CASSQGGLSEAFF. Partial CDR3 DNA: TGTGCCAGTAGTCAAGGGGGTCTATCTGAA.

This clone was counted many times. The CDR3 extends 3 residues past the end of the read, so its final part is completed from the germline J gene. V and J are TRBV30 and TRBJ1-6; D possibly corresponds to TRBD1 (5 bases). Trimming removed 0 bases from V and 4 bases from J, with 10 bases in between. Looked up from germline, CDR1 is GTSNPN and CDR2 is SVGIG (reference sequence). CDR3 length: 15 residues. The CDR3 sequence is CAWSVRQSYNSPLHF. CDR3 bases read: TGTGCCTGGAGTGTACGACAGTCATATAATTCACCC.

This clone appeared many times. An end of the junction does not agree with germline; a read error may underlie this. The read is 3 residues too short to cover the CDR3 end, so that end is filled in from the germline J gene. V usage is TRBV6-1 and J usage is TRBJ2-1; weak D call: TRBD1 (7 bases). This CDR3 is 15 amino acids long. The germline V gene has CDR1 MNHNS and CDR2 SASEGT. The CDR3 sequence is CASTEGGGARNEQFF. The CDR3 bases that were read are TGTGCCAGCACTGAAGGAGGGGGCGCTCGGAATGAG.

In its sample, this clone was seen many times. The read terminates 3 residues ahead of where the CDR3 ends, so the germline J gene completes it. The rearrangement joins TRBV5-1 to TRBJ2-3; unclear D gene. Trimming took off 2 bases at V and 0 bases at J, with 10 bases between the two ends. Looked up from germline, CDR1 is SGHRS and CDR2 is YFSETQ. The CDR3 consists of 15 residues. The DNA read from the CDR3 is TGCGCCAGCAGCTTAACTCGAGATAGCACAGATACG. As protein: CASSLTRDSTDT. Given in full, the CDR3 is CASSLTRDSTDTQYF.